This T cell receptor (beta chain) derives from a study of T-cell memory formation after mild COVID-19. Study context: TCR clustering was largely donor specific.

Unmatched junction bases numbered 5, after V lost 3 bases and J lost 5 bases. The length of the CDR3 is 14 residues. Germline CDR1 and CDR2: SGHDT and YYEEEE. TCRdb re-called the 5' RACE reads with MiXCR, one entry per CDR3 protein. The sample carries around 300,000 distinct CDR3 sequences, 12% to 15% recorded once. This chain uses TRBV5-6 with TRBJ2-5, with TRBD1 identical over 9 bases. The receptor was derived from a man aged 18-30 years who had mild COVID-19 (a few samples of this study predate the infection). Cell type and time point are not known. Sequencing used PBMCs or a T cell subset sorted from them (not recorded which). Here the CDR3 DNA reads TGTGCCAGCAGCTGGGGACAGGGTTGGGAGACCCAGTACTTC. Translated: CASSWGQGWETQYF.